This T cell receptor (beta chain) was recorded in a study of neurological immune-mediated disorders. This clonotype showed up many times. The sample's time point: longitudinal time-point 3. Serving as healthy controls were blood bank volunteers based in Maryland, USA. The cDNA came from 5'RACE, which used 10-nucleotide random UMIs. Each CDR3 protein is one row after TCRdb ran MiXCR on the 5' RACE reads. The sample shows approximately 58,000 distinct CDR3 sequences, roughly 8% of them seen only once. V was clipped by 4 bases and J by 7 bases, with 13 bases between them. CDR3 length: 13 amino acids. The sequencing input was PBMCs. The chain combines TRBV12-3 or TRBV12-4 with TRBJ1-1; no definite D call. The sequence was collected from a woman between 40 and 50 years old in good health. Here the CDR3 DNA reads TGTGCCAGCAGTTCCCAGTCCGGACTTGAAGCTTTCTTT. Its translation: CASSSQSGLEAFF.